The clone carrying this T cell receptor (beta chain) was picked up a small number of times. The antigen remains unidentified. Peripheral blood was collected from the related graft donor on the marrow donation day. The CDR3 runs to 15 residues. Germline-derived CDR1 and CDR2 are SGHTA and FQGNSA. Repertoires were generated with immunoSEQ multiplex PCR, while TCRdb's copy carries only in-frame clones and drops some. The sample gives approximately 41,000 clones, none seen only once, and the top ten clones hold 2.5%. These data are taken from a study of T cells after posttransplantation cyclophosphamide. Study outcomes and limitations: Donor CD8+ memory clones often dominated recipient blood repertoires at later times. Blood and skin or GI T cell repertoires showed limited TRB overlap.

The clonotype originates from a man aged 45-65 years in good health, CMV-negative, and a related stem cell transplant donor. Sequencing used PBMCs. V usage is TRBV7-2 and J usage is TRBJ2-5; 9 bases match TRBD1. The J call may be faulty, since TRBJ2-7 better matches the DNA end. The CDR3 here is CASSPGQGSAYEQYF. In DNA form, the CDR3 reads TGTGCCAGCAGCCCGGGACAGGGTAGCGCCTACGAGCAGTACTTC.